Listed here are 18 T cell receptor beta chains from one sample, sequenced in a study of radiation and T cells in renal cell carcinoma. Time point here: blood 4 weeks post-SBRT, at nephrectomy. The treatment: 15 Gy SBRT to primary tumor, nephrectomy 4 weeks later. Sequencing was performed with immunoSEQ multiplex PCR; in TCRdb, only in-frame clones are kept and a portion is missing. The profile shows 60,000 to 95,000 clones, around 78% of them singletons. The sample in question was blood, obtained from a patient whose treatment included radiotherapy and nephrectomy. The receptors originated from a woman aged 55-70 years with renal cell carcinoma.

The chain recombines TRBV11-1 with TRBJ2-7; D remains ambiguous. This CDR3 contains 12 residues. Germline loops: CDR1 SGHAT, CDR2 FQDESV (reference sequence). Trimming took off 2 bases at V and 3 bases at J, with 5 bases between the two ends. CDR3 sequence reads: CASSLNSYEQYF. CDR3 nucleotide sequence: TGTGCCAGCAGCTTAAACAGCTACGAGCAGTACTTC.

This sequence joins TRBV5-1 and TRBJ2-1, with a weak D call TRBD2 (6 bases). CDR1 is SGHRS and CDR2 is YFSETQ in the germline V gene. With 4 bases removed from V and 7 bases from J, the gap between germline ends came to 18 bases. The CDR3 runs to 15 residues. CDR3 region: CASSRLLSGGNEQFF. The CDR3 DNA is TGCGCCAGCAGCAGACTTCTGAGCGGAGGGAATGAGCAGTTCTTC.

This chain's CDR3 is CASSYGGHTEAFF. In nucleotides, the CDR3 is TGTGCCAGCAGTTATGGGGGCCACACTGAAGCTTTCTTT. The V call is TRBV6-1, the J call TRBJ1-1; D is possibly TRBD1 (6 bases). V was shortened by 5 bases and J by 3 bases, with 10 bases between the two germline ends. CDR1 and CDR2 from the germline V gene are MNHNS and SASEGT. The CDR3 length is 13 residues.

This chain uses TRBV28 with TRBJ1-4; 7 bases are shared with TRBD1. This CDR3 contains 19 residues. Trimming cost V 3 bases and J 0 bases; bases outside gene matches: 13. Germline lookup yields CDR1 MDHEN and CDR2 SYDVKM. The CDR3 region has the DNA TGTGCCAGCAGTTTTGCGGACAGGCCATCGTTTGCAACTAATGAAAAACTGTTTTTT. Protein product: CASSFADRPSFATNEKLFF.

This clone has just a few counts. The chain has TRBV5-6 and TRBJ2-6; D is perhaps TRBD1 (7 bases). Germline V gene data show CDR1 as SGHDT and CDR2 as YYEEEE. The CDR3 has 15 amino acids. Deletions cut 3 bases from V and 2 bases from J, with 9 bases between. In nucleotides, the CDR3 is TGTGCCAGCAGCTCAGGGGGGCCTGGGGCCAACGTCCTGACTTTC. Amino acid sequence: CASSSGGPGANVLTF.

This chain uses TRBV10-3 with TRBJ2-1; D is unclear. V was cut by 0 bases and J by 5 bases, with 11 bases left in between. The CDR3 spans 15 residues. CDR1 and CDR2 (germline): ENHRY, SYGVKD. The CDR3 loop is CAISESLSRNNEQFF. CDR3 DNA: TGTGCCATCAGTGAGTCGCTCTCTCGCAACAATGAGCAGTTCTTC.

This chain joins TRBV13 and TRBJ1-1; 8 positions match TRBD1. Germline CDR1 and CDR2: PRHDT and FYEKMQ (reference sequence). V shed 4 bases and J 3 bases; nucleotides not matched to a gene: 7. This CDR3 contains 15 residues. DNA of the CDR3: TGTGCCAGCAGCTACCTGGACAGGGAGGACACTGAAGCTTTCTTT. Translating gives CASSYLDREDTEAFF. Looking up the rest from reference TRBV13 and TRBJ1-1 gives the full variable domain: AAGVIQSPRHLIKEKRETATLKCYPIPRHDTVYWYQQGPGQDPQFLISFYEKMQSDKGSIPDRFSAQQFSDYHSELNMSSLELGDSALYFCASSYLDREDTEAFFGQGTRLTVV.

The CDR3 loop reads CASKETYSNQPQHF. The CDR3 bases are TGTGCCAGCAAGGAGACTTATAGCAATCAGCCCCAGCATTTT. The rearrangement uses TRBV28 and TRBJ1-5; D remains unclear. Germline-derived CDR1 and CDR2 are MDHEN and SYDVKM. V gave up 7 bases and J gave up 0 bases, with 10 bases separating them. The length of the CDR3 is 14 residues.

The chain recombines TRBV21-1 with TRBJ1-5; the listed D gene, TRBD1, was not tested against the DNA. TRBV21-1 is listed as a pseudogene. CDR3 size: 15 residues. CDR3 in amino acids: CASSARTGFHQPQHF. CDR3 DNA sequence: TGTGCCAGCAGCGCTCGGACAGGGTTTCATCAGCCCCAGCATTTT.

The gene calls are TRBV11-1 and TRBJ2-7, with 9 bases aligning to TRBD2. Germline V gene sequence: CDR1 SGHAT, CDR2 FQDESV (reference sequence). The ends lost 2 bases at V and 4 bases at J; junction bases unmatched: 6. This CDR3 has 15 amino acids. The CDR3 region is CASSLNPSGDYEQYF. The CDR3 nucleotides are TGTGCCAGCAGCTTAAATCCTAGCGGGGATTACGAGCAGTACTTC.

The chain combines TRBV5-1 with TRBJ2-3; D is unresolved. From germline, CDR1 is SGHRS and CDR2 YFSETQ. The CDR3 has 12 amino acids. V shed 5 bases and J shed 4 bases, with 8 bases lying between them. The CDR3 region is CASSQDPDTQYF. The CDR3 DNA sequence: TGCGCCAGCAGTCAAGACCCAGATACGCAGTATTTT. The whole variable domain, remainder taken from reference TRBV5-1 and TRBJ2-3, is KAGVTQTPRYLIKTRGQQVTLSCSPISGHRSVSWYQQTPGQGLQFLFEYFSETQRNKGNFPGRFSGRQFSNSRSEMNVSTLELGDSALYLCASSQDPDTQYFGPGTRLTVL.

This chain connects TRBV19 to TRBJ2-2; weak D call: TRBD1 (5 bases). V was cut by 1 base and J by 6 bases, with 12 bases left in between. This CDR3 has 15 amino acids. The germline V gene encodes CDR1 LNHDA and CDR2 SQIVND (reference sequence). As DNA, the CDR3 is TGTGCCAGTAGTATAGTCGTCAGCAGGGCCGGGGAGCTGTTTTTT. It encodes CASSIVVSRAGELFF. The variable domain in full, completed from reference TRBV19 and TRBJ2-2, reads DGGITQSPKYLFRKEGQNVTLSCEQNLNHDAMYWYRQDPGQGLRLIYYSQIVNDFQKGDIAEGYSVSREKKESFPLTVTSAQKNPTAFYLCASSIVVSRAGELFFGEGSRLTVL.

For the CDR3, the DNA is TGCAGCGTTGATGGGTCTCCGAACACTGAAGCTTTCTTT. This sequence encodes CSVDGSPNTEAFF. The rearrangement uses TRBV29-1 and TRBJ1-1; D is ambiguous. Trimming removed 3 bases at V and 1 base at J, with 9 bases between. The germline V gene has CDR1 SQVTM and CDR2 ANQGSEA. This CDR3 is built from 13 residues.

The chain uses TRBV7-9 and TRBJ1-6; no clear D gene. Germline CDR1 SEHNR, CDR2 FQNEAQ (reference sequence). Trimming took 2 bases from V and 7 from J, leaving 12 bases between them. There are 15 residues in the CDR3. The CDR3 coding sequence is TGTGCCAGCAGCTTAAGTGAACTTGGGAATTCACCCCTCCACTTT. Protein sequence: CASSLSELGNSPLHF.

V is TRBV6-6 and J is TRBJ1-4; 7 nucleotides match TRBD1. Germline trimming cut 5 bases from V and 7 bases from J; bases unmatched to any gene: 10. This CDR3 has 15 amino acids. Germline CDR1 and CDR2: MNHNY and SVGAGI (reference sequence). CDR3 DNA: TGTGCCAGCAGTCGCGCAGGGGGAACGGGTGAAAAACTGTTTTTT. Amino acid sequence: CASSRAGGTGEKLFF.

The gene calls are TRBV9 and TRBJ2-7, with 7 bases fitting TRBD1. CDR3 length: 14 residues. V lost 0 bases and J lost 2; bases outside the gene matches: 2. The germline V gene has CDR1 SGDLS and CDR2 YYNGEE. CDR3 DNA: TGTGCCAGCAGCGTAGGGGACAGAACCTACGAGCAGTACTTC. It translates to CASSVGDRTYEQYF.

The chain links TRBV18 to TRBJ2-1, with D perhaps being TRBD1 or TRBD2 (6 bases each). V lost 0 bases to trimming and J lost 6 bases, with 12 bases between them. Looked up from germline, CDR1 is KGHSH and CDR2 is LQKENI. This CDR3 spans 15 amino acids. DNA of the CDR3: TGTGCCAGCTCACCACCGGGGGCGACTAGCAATGAGCAGTTCTTC. It codes for CASSPPGATSNEQFF.

This clone showed up just a few times. The CDR3 region has the DNA TGTGCCAGCAGCGAGGGATGGTCAGGTGGTGGTGAAAAACTGTTTTTT. This encodes CASSEGWSGGGEKLFF. V gene TRBV2 combines with J gene TRBJ1-4; D is unclear. The V gene lost 6 bases and the J gene lost 7 bases, with 21 bases spanning the gap. The CDR3 spans 16 residues. The germline V gene has CDR1 SNHLY and CDR2 FYNNEI.